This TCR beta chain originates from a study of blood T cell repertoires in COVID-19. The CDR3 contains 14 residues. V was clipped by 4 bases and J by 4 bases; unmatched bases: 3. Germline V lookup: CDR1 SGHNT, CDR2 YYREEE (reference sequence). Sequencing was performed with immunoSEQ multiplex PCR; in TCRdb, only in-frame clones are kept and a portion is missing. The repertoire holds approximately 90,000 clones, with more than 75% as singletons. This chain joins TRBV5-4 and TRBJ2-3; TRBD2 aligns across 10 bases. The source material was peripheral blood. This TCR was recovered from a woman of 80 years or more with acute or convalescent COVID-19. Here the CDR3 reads CASSTGLAADTQYF. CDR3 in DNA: TGTGCCAGCAGCACCGGACTAGCGGCAGATACGCAGTATTTT.